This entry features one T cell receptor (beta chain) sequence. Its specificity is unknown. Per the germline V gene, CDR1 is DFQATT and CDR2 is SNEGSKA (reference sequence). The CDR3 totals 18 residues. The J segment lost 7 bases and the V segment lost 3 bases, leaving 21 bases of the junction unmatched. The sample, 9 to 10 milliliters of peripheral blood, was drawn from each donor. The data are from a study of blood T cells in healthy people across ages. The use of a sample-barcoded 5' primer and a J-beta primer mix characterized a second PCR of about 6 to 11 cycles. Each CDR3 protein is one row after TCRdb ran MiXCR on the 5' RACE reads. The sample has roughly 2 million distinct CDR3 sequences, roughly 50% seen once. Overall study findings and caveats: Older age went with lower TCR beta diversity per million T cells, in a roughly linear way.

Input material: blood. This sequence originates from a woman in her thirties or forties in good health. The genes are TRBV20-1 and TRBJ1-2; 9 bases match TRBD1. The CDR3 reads CSASTRHRGLRVSAGYTF. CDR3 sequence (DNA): TGCAGTGCTAGCACGCGTCACAGGGGGCTCAGAGTCAGTGCTGGCTACACCTTC.